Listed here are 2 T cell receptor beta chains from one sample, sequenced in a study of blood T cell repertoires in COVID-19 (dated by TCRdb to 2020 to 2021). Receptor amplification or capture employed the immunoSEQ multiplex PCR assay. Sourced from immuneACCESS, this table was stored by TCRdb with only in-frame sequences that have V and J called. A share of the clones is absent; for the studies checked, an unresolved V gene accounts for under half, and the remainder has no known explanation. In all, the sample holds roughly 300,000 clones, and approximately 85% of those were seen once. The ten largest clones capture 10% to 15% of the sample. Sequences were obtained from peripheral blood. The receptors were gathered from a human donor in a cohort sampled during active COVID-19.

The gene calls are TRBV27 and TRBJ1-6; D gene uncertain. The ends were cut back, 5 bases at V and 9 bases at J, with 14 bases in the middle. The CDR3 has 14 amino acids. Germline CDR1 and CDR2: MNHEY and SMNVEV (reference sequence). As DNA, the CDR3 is TGTGCCAGCAGTCTCGGAGGGTTTGCTTCACCCCTCCACTTT. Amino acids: CASSLGGFASPLHF.

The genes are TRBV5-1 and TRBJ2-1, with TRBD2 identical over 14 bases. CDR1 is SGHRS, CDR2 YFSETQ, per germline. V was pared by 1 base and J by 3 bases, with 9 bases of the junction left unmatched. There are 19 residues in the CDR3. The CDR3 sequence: CASSLIPGLAGAYYNEQFF. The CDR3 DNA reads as TGCGCCAGCAGCTTGATACCGGGACTAGCGGGAGCATACTACAATGAGCAGTTCTTC.